Presented here are 21 T cell receptor beta chains from one specimen sequenced in a study of T cells in narcolepsy. The method was immunoSEQ multiplex PCR; TCRdb's version includes in-frame clones alone and lacks a portion of them. The repertoire consists of 27,000 or so clones, with about 90% occurring once and the leading ten covering approximately 1%. Input material: memory (CD45RA-) CD4+ T cells from blood. The receptors here all came from a human donor in good health.

The chain links TRBV27 to TRBJ2-7; D is uncertain. V lost 4 bases and J 2 bases, leaving 9 bases between the germline ends. Germline V gene lookup returns CDR1 MNHEY and CDR2 SMNVEV (reference sequence). CDR3 length equals 13 residues. CDR3 residues: CASSSLGPYEQYF. CDR3 sequence (DNA): TGTGCCAGCAGTTCCCTCGGACCCTACGAGCAGTACTTC.

The chain has TRBV10-3 and TRBJ2-5; no definite D call. The length of the CDR3 is 15 residues. Per the germline V gene, CDR1 is ENHRY and CDR2 is SYGVKD. The V and J ends lost 11 bases and 1 base respectively, with 20 bases between them. In DNA, the CDR3 is TGTGCCTCCAGACCGGGCACTACCGTCCAAGAGACCCAGTACTTC. Residues: CASRPGTTVQETQYF.

The chain has TRBV6-4 and TRBJ2-1; a weak D match, TRBD2 (5 bases). Germline V gives CDR1 MRHNA, CDR2 SNTAGT. The CDR3 runs 10 residues. V shed 7 bases and J shed 10 bases, with 8 bases lying between them. CDR3 region: CASTPGEQFF. The CDR3 bases are TGTGCCAGCACCCCGGGAGAGCAGTTCTTC.

The J gene is TRBJ2-7, the V gene TRBV28; no reliable D call. V lost 8 bases to trimming and J lost 6 bases, with 20 bases between them. The CDR3 spans 14 residues. The germline V gene encodes CDR1 MDHEN and CDR2 SYDVKM. CDR3: CASQESPPKLEQYF. For the CDR3, the DNA is TGTGCCAGCCAGGAATCCCCCCCCAAGCTCGAGCAGTACTTC.

The chain joins TRBV5-1 to TRBJ1-4, with TRBD1 matching over 8 bases. This CDR3 comprises 15 residues. V lost 3 bases, J lost 3 bases, and 4 bases stayed unmatched. Germline CDR1 reads SGHRS; CDR2 reads YFSETQ. The CDR3 DNA sequence: TGCGCCAGCAGCTCTTCACAGGGGGCTAATGAAAAACTGTTTTTT. Amino acids: CASSSSQGANEKLFF.

The CDR3 coding sequence is TGCGCCAGCAGCTCAAGCGGGAGCGCGAACACCGGGGAGCTGTTTTTT. As protein: CASSSSGSANTGELFF. The chain is built from TRBV5-1 and TRBJ2-2; 8 bases agree with TRBD2. V trimming: 3 bases; J trimming: 0 bases; junction bases outside the gene matches: 4. Germline V gene lookup returns CDR1 SGHRS and CDR2 YFSETQ. The CDR3 loop spans 16 amino acids.

The V and J genes are TRBV6-5 and TRBJ2-7; a possible D gene is TRBD2 (5 bases). Germline loops: CDR1 MNHEY, CDR2 SVGAGI. The CDR3 has 13 residues. Trimming removed 6 bases from V and 3 bases from J, with 12 bases in between. In nucleotides, the CDR3 is TGTGCCAGCAGAACCAGCGGATTCTACGAGCAGTACTTC. The encoded protein is CASRTSGFYEQYF.

V and J are TRBV9 and TRBJ2-5, with 9 bases lining up with TRBD1. CDR1 and CDR2 from the germline V gene are SGDLS and YYNGEE. J lost 4 bases, V lost 4 bases, and 8 bases had no gene match. The CDR3 totals 15 residues. CDR3 in amino acids: CASSNWGQGGETQYF. The DNA for the CDR3 is TGTGCCAGCAGCAACTGGGGACAGGGAGGAGAGACCCAGTACTTC.

The rearrangement links TRBV18 to TRBJ2-6; TRBD1 matches at 7 bases. The V gene's germline CDR1 is KGHSH and CDR2 LQKENI. The CDR3 is 19 amino acids. V was pared by 0 bases and J by 0 bases, with 8 bases of the junction left unmatched. The CDR3 here is CASSPPLGTVSSGANVLTF. CDR3 coding DNA: TGTGCCAGCTCACCACCCTTGGGGACAGTGAGCTCTGGGGCCAACGTCCTGACTTTC.

The chain combines TRBV7-3 with TRBJ1-1; perhaps TRBD1 as D (6 bases). CDR3 length: 17 residues. Germline V CDR1 and CDR2: SGHTA, FQGTGA. V gave up 5 bases and J gave up 0 bases, with 19 bases separating them. The CDR3 DNA sequence: TGTGCCAGCAGCCCCGGAAGGGTGGGGGGGCTGAACACTGAAGCTTTCTTT. Translation: CASSPGRVGGLNTEAFF.

V is TRBV7-2 and J is TRBJ2-5; D is perhaps TRBD1 (6 bases). Germline-derived CDR1 and CDR2 are SGHTA and FQGNSA. Trimming shortened V by 6 bases and J by 0 bases, and 14 bases separated the two germline ends. The CDR3 is made up of 15 amino acids. CDR3 loop: CASSKGQTYQETQYF. CDR3 nucleotide sequence: TGTGCCAGCAGTAAAGGACAGACGTACCAAGAGACCCAGTACTTC.

This chain links TRBV6-6 with TRBJ2-5; no clear D. The CDR3 length is 13 residues. CDR1 and CDR2 from the germline V gene are MNHNY and SVGAGI (reference sequence). V was clipped by 5 bases and J by 1 base, with 8 bases between them. CDR3 residues: CASSRVVQETQYF. For the CDR3, the DNA is TGTGCCAGCAGTCGGGTGGTCCAAGAGACCCAGTACTTC.

The rearrangement uses TRBV10-3 and TRBJ2-5, with TRBD2 matching over 10 bases. The J call may be wrong; the DNA end is better matched by TRBJ2-7. The CDR3 is made up of 16 amino acids. Germline assignment: CDR1 ENHRY and CDR2 SYGVKD. For the CDR3, the DNA is TGTGCCATCAGTGAGAGCGCTAGCGGGAGACCCTACGAGCAGTACTTC. It is translated as CAISESASGRPYEQYF.

This chain connects TRBV7-6 to TRBJ1-6; no definite D call. The CDR3 contains 13 residues. The germline V gene encodes CDR1 SGHVS and CDR2 FNYEAQ. V was trimmed by 3 bases and J by 10 bases, leaving 10 bases between them. CDR3 nucleotide sequence: TGTGCCAGCAGCTTGACGGCTGGATCACCCCTCCACTTT. Protein product: CASSLTAGSPLHF.

J is TRBJ2-7 and V is TRBV29-1; D might be TRBD2 (6 bases). V lost 7 bases and J lost 2, with 15 bases in between. CDR1 is SQVTM and CDR2 is ANQGSEA in the germline V gene. This CDR3 has 13 amino acids. The CDR3 DNA reads TGCAGCGCTGTAGGGACTGACCCCTACGAGCAGTACTTC. Its protein product is CSAVGTDPYEQYF.

On this clone: At the DNA level, this CDR3 is encoded by other sequences in the same sample as well. The V call is TRBV15, the J call TRBJ1-1, with 8 bases identical to TRBD1. The germline V gene has CDR1 LNHNV and CDR2 YYDKDF (reference sequence). With 5 bases clipped from V and 4 bases from J, the junction kept 6 bases outside the gene matches. CDR3 size: 14 residues. The CDR3 reads CATSVKQGGTEAFF. The CDR3 bases are TGTGCCACCAGCGTTAAACAGGGGGGCACTGAAGCTTTCTTT.

The genes are TRBV5-5 and TRBJ2-4; 16 nucleotides align to TRBD2. The V and J ends lost 4 bases and 6 bases, in that order; junction bases with no gene match: 13. Germline V CDR1 and CDR2: SGHKS, YYEKEE (reference sequence). The CDR3 spans 19 residues. The CDR3 sequence is CASSPGTSGGALPGNIQYF. The CDR3 DNA is TGTGCCAGCAGCCCCGGGACTAGCGGGGGGGCCTTACCCGGAAACATTCAGTACTTC.

This clone appeared a few times. The CDR3 here is CASSHRLAGGVETQYF. The CDR3 DNA reads TGTGCCAGCAGCCATCGACTAGCGGGGGGGGTGGAGACCCAGTACTTC. The chain carries TRBV7-6 and TRBJ2-5; TRBD2 matches 14 bases. The CDR3 sequence is 16 residues long. Germline CDR1 is SGHVS and CDR2 is FNYEAQ. V gave up 5 bases and J gave up 5 bases; unmatched junction bases: 7.

The V and J genes are TRBV14 and TRBJ1-4; 12 nucleotides align to TRBD1. CDR1 and CDR2 from the germline V gene are SGHDN and FVKESK. The junction had 15 bases not matched to a gene; V was cut back by 2 bases and J by 8 bases. CDR3 length: 19 residues. As DNA, the CDR3 is TGTGCCAGCAGCCAATTCTTCTCCGGGACAGGGGGCGTTCGGGAAAAACTGTTTTTT. Its translation: CASSQFFSGTGGVREKLFF.

The chain links TRBV6-5 to TRBJ2-3; 10 bases are shared with TRBD2. CDR1 is MNHEY, CDR2 SVGAGI, per germline. The V and J ends lost 6 bases and 4 bases, in that order; junction bases with no gene match: 7. The CDR3 loop spans 15 amino acids. Written as DNA, the CDR3 is TGTGCCAGCAGACAAGCGGGGGGGCCGTCAGATACGCAGTATTTT. This codes for CASRQAGGPSDTQYF.

This clone was seen just once. The genes are TRBV7-2 and TRBJ1-5; D is undetermined. V was clipped by 5 bases and J by 6 bases, with 11 bases between them. Germline CDR1 and CDR2: SGHTA and FQGNSA. The CDR3 is 13 amino acids. The CDR3 loop reads CASSPRAGQPQHF. The DNA of the CDR3 is TGTGCCAGCAGCCCGCGTGCGGGTCAGCCCCAGCATTTT.